The following is a TCR beta chain sequence with its context. Its antigen is undetermined. The PCR used 60 Vbeta and 13 Jbeta primers. The method was immunoSEQ multiplex PCR; TCRdb's version includes in-frame clones alone and lacks a portion of them. The sample lists roughly 160,000 clones; roughly 80% were seen once. The data were obtained in a study of cytomegalovirus exposure and HLA in healthy donors. General study points: An analysis was carried out later, and it reportedly showed fewer N-insertions in an Asian-associated ancestry cluster than the roughly 670-donor mean. For TCR beta chains, V- and J-gene trimming was later linked to a missense DCLRE1C variant. The authors reported that TCR beta sequences could predict HLA-A and HLA-B alleles. These predictions were accurate for most subjects in the first cohort.

The source material was PBMCs. This receptor was identified in a boy between 2 and 10 years old in good health and CMV-seronegative.

In nucleotides, the CDR3 is TGTGCCATCAGTGGGGGACAGGGCCTCGAAGGCTACACCTTC. Its translation: CAISGGQGLEGYTF. The chain recombines TRBV10-3 with TRBJ1-2; 9 nucleotides match TRBD1. CDR1 and CDR2 (germline): ENHRY, SYGVKD. After removal of 4 bases from V and 8 bases from J, the junction contained 8 bases not matched to a gene. The CDR3 contains 14 residues.